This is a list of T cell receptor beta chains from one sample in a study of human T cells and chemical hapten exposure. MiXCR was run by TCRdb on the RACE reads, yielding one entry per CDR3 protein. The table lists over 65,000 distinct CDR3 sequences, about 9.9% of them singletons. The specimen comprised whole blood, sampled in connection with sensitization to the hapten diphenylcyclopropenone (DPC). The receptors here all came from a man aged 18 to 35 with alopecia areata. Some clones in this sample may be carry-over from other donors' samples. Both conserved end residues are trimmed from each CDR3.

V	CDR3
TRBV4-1	ASSHRPRDSFYEQY
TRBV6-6	ASSSGSLYEQY
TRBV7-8	ASSFTQRNTEAF
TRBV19	ASMGQANYGYT
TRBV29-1	SVGGPDTQY
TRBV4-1	ASSETRGRYEQY
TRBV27	ASSLSSGSNTEAF
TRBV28	ASTSGGQETQY
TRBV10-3	AISAQRGAADTQY
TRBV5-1	ASSNTFLNTEAF
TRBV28	ASSLKGRTKEGY
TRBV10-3	AISGVSGISYNSPLH
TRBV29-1	SVGQGLANQPQH
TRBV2	ASRVAEQF
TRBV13	ASSQSRQGAADEQF
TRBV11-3	ASSLEFGFPTGPVSGNTIY
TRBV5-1	ASSPKLAGGFMGSYNEQF
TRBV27	ASGDRDLRQETQY
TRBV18	ASSPLSSYEQY
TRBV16	ASSQQLNEQF
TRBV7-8	ASSPDRTHEQY
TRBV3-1	ASSQDVEGHDSYNSPLH
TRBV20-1	SARYGSNQPQH
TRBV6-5	ASSYSRGVEQY
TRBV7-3	ASSLSSSATDTQY
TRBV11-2	ASSWTGELF
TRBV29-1	SVEAGAPGTGAF
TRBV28	ASSDAYYGYT
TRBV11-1	ASSRTGTLSYEQY
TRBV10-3	ATSDSPSYEQY
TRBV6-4	ASGSGGAGTDTQY
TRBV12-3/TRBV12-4	ASSPRGFGELF
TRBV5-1	ASTTSRSGANVLT
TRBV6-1	ASSGQVGSPLH
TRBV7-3	ASSLTPENTGELF
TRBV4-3	ASSLDRAGEQY
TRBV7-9	ASSSTGTGYNEQF
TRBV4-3	VSSQVIQRGGPGTDTQY
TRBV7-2	ASSLRPREAF
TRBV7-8	ASRRRPREADIQN
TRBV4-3	ASSQVAGTMDSPLH
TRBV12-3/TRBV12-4	ASSLGHYEQY
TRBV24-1	ASNSGANVLT
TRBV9	ASSSWADTQY
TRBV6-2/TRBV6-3	ASSYWRSGGAEKLF
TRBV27	ASSPWSSTDTQY
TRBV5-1	ASSSGDSYSYEQY
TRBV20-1	SARAGGRPDTQY
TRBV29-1	SVVGGTGDSQPQH
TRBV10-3	AISSKTGTNTGELF
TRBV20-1	SARRGSTGNTEAF
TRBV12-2	ASRLVAGGYGYT
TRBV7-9	ASSLSPGQGGTDTQY
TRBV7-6	ASSLEAGTLTHSYEQY